The 27 T cell receptor beta chains below all came from one sample that was sequenced in a study of T cells after yellow fever vaccination. TCRdb re-called the 5' RACE reads through MiXCR, storing one row per CDR3 protein. Among 80,000 to 100,000 distinct CDR3 sequences listed, about 8.2% were seen once. This specimen consisted of CD8+ T cells not binding an NS4B(214-222) dextramer, sorted from PBMCs, obtained roughly 14 days after the first yellow fever vaccination. These receptors were obtained from a man younger than 35 who received the YFV17D yellow fever vaccine.

The V gene is TRBV19, the J gene TRBJ2-2, with no clear D. V lost 6 bases to trimming and J lost 12 bases, with 11 bases between them. Looked up from germline, CDR1 is LNHDA and CDR2 is SQIVND (reference sequence). The CDR3 is 11 residues long. CDR3 amino acids: CASSPAFQLFF. The CDR3 DNA follows: TGTGCCAGTAGCCCAGCGTTTCAGCTGTTTTTT.

The chain is built from TRBV7-6 and TRBJ2-2; 7 nucleotides line up with TRBD1. This CDR3 region has 15 residues. The V and J ends lost 3 bases and 6 bases, in that order; junction bases with no gene match: 7. CDR1 SGHVS and CDR2 FNYEAQ come from the germline V gene. The CDR3: CASSFTGDLSGELFF. CDR3 bases: TGTGCCAGCAGCTTTACAGGGGATTTATCCGGGGAGCTGTTTTTT.

This sequence joins TRBV11-2 and TRBJ2-7; 9 nucleotides agree with TRBD1. Germline V gene sequence: CDR1 SGHAT, CDR2 FQNNGV. The CDR3 contains 15 residues. J lost 3 bases, V lost 5 bases, and 8 bases had no gene match. Here the CDR3 reads CASSASGTGLYEQYF. Here the CDR3 DNA reads TGTGCCAGCAGCGCATCAGGGACAGGGCTCTACGAGCAGTACTTC.

The rearrangement joins TRBV7-9 to TRBJ2-7; D could derive from TRBD1 or TRBD2 (5 bases each). This CDR3 spans 17 amino acids. Looked up from germline, CDR1 is SEHNR and CDR2 is FQNEAQ (reference sequence). V was clipped by 5 bases and J by 0 bases, with 20 bases between them. The CDR3 DNA reads TGTGCCAGCAGCACCCTTGAATCGGGACGGCGCTCCTACGAGCAGTACTTC. This encodes CASSTLESGRRSYEQYF. The entire variable domain, with the rest obtained from reference TRBV7-9 and TRBJ2-7, is as follows: DTGVSQNPRHKITKRGQNVTFRCDPISEHNRLYWYRQTLGQGPEFLTYFQNEAQLEKSRLLSDRFSAERPKGSFSTLEIQRTEQGDSAMYLCASSTLESGRRSYEQYFGPGTRLTVT.

This clonotype was picked up a small number of times. This sequence joins TRBV7-9 and TRBJ1-2; D remains unclear. CDR1 and CDR2 from the germline V gene are SEHNR and FQNEAQ (reference sequence). This CDR3 region has 14 residues. V lost 1 base to trimming and J lost 6 bases, with 12 bases between them. The CDR3 DNA follows: TGTGCCAGCAGCTTAGTTGGGCTTCGGGATGGCTACACCTTC. It encodes CASSLVGLRDGYTF.

This clonotype has only a few counts. The rearrangement uses TRBV4-1 and TRBJ1-1, with D perhaps matching TRBD1 (5 bases). V shed 5 bases and J shed 7 bases, with 20 bases lying between them. This CDR3 is 15 amino acids long. CDR1 MGHRA and CDR2 YSYEKL come from the germline V gene. The CDR3 protein is CASSNYNLGVSEAFF. The CDR3 DNA sequence: TGCGCCAGCAGCAACTATAATTTGGGGGTAAGTGAAGCTTTCTTT.

The chain has TRBV6-2 or TRBV6-3 and TRBJ2-7; 8 positions agree with TRBD1. Germline CDR1 MNHEY, CDR2 SVGEGT. After removal of 7 bases from V and 2 bases from J, the junction contained 4 bases not matched to a gene. The length of the CDR3 is 13 residues. The CDR3 spells CASNGQGTYEQYV. In DNA form, the CDR3 reads TGTGCCAGCAACGGACAGGGAACCTACGAGCAGTACGTC.

This clonotype has just a few counts. The rearrangement joins TRBV6-5 to TRBJ1-2; a possible D gene is TRBD1 (6 bases). This CDR3 region has 16 residues. Between the trimmed V and J ends, which lost 4 bases and 1 base, there was a span of 16 bases. Germline CDR1 reads MNHEY; CDR2 reads SVGAGI. CDR3 sequence (DNA): TGTGCCAGCAGTTCATTACCGGGACACATTAACTATGGCTACACCTTC. Its protein product is CASSSLPGHINYGYTF.

This clonotype has more than one count but fewer than ten. CDR3 sequence: CASRETGGGSWDTQYF. Here the CDR3 DNA reads TGTGCCAGCAGGGAGACAGGGGGCGGGAGTTGGGATACGCAGTATTTT. The J gene is TRBJ2-3, the V gene TRBV28, with TRBD1 matching over 10 bases. CDR3 length: 16 amino acids. The V gene end was trimmed by 6 bases and the J gene end by 6 bases; junction bases not matched to a gene: 12. In germline, CDR1 is MDHEN, CDR2 SYDVKM. Full variable domain (remainder filled in from reference TRBV28 and TRBJ2-3): DVKVTQSSRYLVKRTGEKVFLECVQDMDHENMFWYRQDPGLGLRLIYFSYDVKMKEKGDIPEGYSVSREKKERFSLILESASTNQTSMYLCASRETGGGSWDTQYFGPGTRLTVL.

This clonotype appeared a few times. This chain links TRBV20-1 with TRBJ2-7; D assignment may be TRBD1 or TRBD2 (5 bases each). The germline V and J ends were trimmed by 0 bases and 2 bases, with 11 bases remaining between them. CDR1 and CDR2 from the germline V gene are DFQATT and SNEGSKA (reference sequence). This CDR3 has 14 residues. The CDR3 is CSARDWGSPYEQYF. CDR3 in DNA: TGCAGTGCTAGAGATTGGGGGAGTCCCTACGAGCAGTACTTC.

This clonotype turned up a few times. This chain links TRBV30 with TRBJ2-1; D gene uncertain. The CDR3 covers 12 residues. With 2 bases removed from V and 8 bases from J, the gap between germline ends came to 10 bases. Germline CDR1 reads GTSNPN; CDR2 reads SVGIG (reference sequence). CDR3 sequence (DNA): TGTGCCTGGAGTCCCCAATGGGATGAGCAGTTCTTC. Translation gives CAWSPQWDEQFF.

This chain uses TRBV5-6 with TRBJ2-5; a weak D match, TRBD1 (5 bases). Deletions cut 7 bases from V and 1 base from J, with 11 bases between. Germline V gene sequence: CDR1 SGHDT, CDR2 YYEEEE. This CDR3 is 13 amino acids long. The CDR3 nucleotides read TGTGCCAGCGGCCCCAGGGTCCAAGAGACCCAGTACTTC. Encoded protein: CASGPRVQETQYF.

This clonotype was seen only a few times. V usage is TRBV2 and J usage is TRBJ2-4; 7 bases match TRBD2. CDR1 is SNHLY, CDR2 FYNNEI, per germline. The CDR3 runs to 13 residues. The V segment lost 9 bases and the J segment 6 bases; nucleotides outside the gene matches: 8. CDR3 bases: TGTGCCAGTCTAGCGGTCTTAGTAAACATTCAGTACTTC. Translation: CASLAVLVNIQYF.

This clonotype appeared a few times. The CDR3 loop reads CASSQVSTADTQYF. DNA for the CDR3: TGTGCCAGCAGCCAAGTTAGCACCGCAGATACGCAGTATTTT. The chain links TRBV14 to TRBJ2-3; D is undetermined. Trimming removed 1 base at V and 4 bases at J, with 9 bases between. CDR3 length: 14 residues. Germline V gene lookup returns CDR1 SGHDN and CDR2 FVKESK.

In its sample, this clonotype was seen many times. The chain recombines TRBV7-8 with TRBJ2-4; 11 positions match TRBD2. Germline V CDR1 and CDR2: SGHVS, FQNEAQ. J gave up 0 bases and V 5 bases, and 9 bases lay outside the gene matches. The CDR3 totals 18 residues. The CDR3 region is CASSPTSGIVLAKNIQYF. The CDR3 DNA reads as TGTGCCAGCAGCCCGACTAGCGGGATCGTACTAGCCAAAAACATTCAGTACTTC.

This clonotype was counted a few times. This chain connects TRBV5-1 to TRBJ1-5; D gene unclear. The ends were cut back, 1 base at V and 1 base at J, with 9 bases in the middle. Per the germline V gene, CDR1 is SGHRS and CDR2 is YFSETQ. The CDR3 sequence is 15 residues long. The CDR3 sequence is CASSLYGGSNQPQHF. In DNA form, the CDR3 reads TGCGCCAGCAGCTTGTATGGCGGGAGCAATCAGCCCCAGCATTTT. The whole variable domain, filled in from reference TRBV5-1 and TRBJ1-5, reads KAGVTQTPRYLIKTRGQQVTLSCSPISGHRSVSWYQQTPGQGLQFLFEYFSETQRNKGNFPGRFSGRQFSNSRSEMNVSTLELGDSALYLCASSLYGGSNQPQHFGDGTRLSIL.

The chain employs TRBV12-3 or TRBV12-4 and TRBJ2-3; D not certain. V was cut by 7 bases and J by 4 bases, with 0 bases left in between. The CDR3 sequence is 9 residues long. Written as DNA, the CDR3 is TGTGCCAGCACAGATACGCAGTATTTT. It encodes CASTDTQYF.

This clonotype showed up just a few times. This chain uses TRBV6-2 or TRBV6-3 with TRBJ2-2; no firm D call. The germline CDR1 and CDR2 sequences are MNHEY and SVGEGT. There are 14 residues in the CDR3. Trimming took off 2 bases at V and 4 bases at J, with 8 bases between the two ends. The DNA for the CDR3 is TGTGCCAGCAGTTACAAGCTCATCACCGGGGAGCTGTTTTTT. This sequence encodes CASSYKLITGELFF.

This clonotype was seen a few times. Written as DNA, the CDR3 is TGTGCCAGCAGCCCCCTTCAGGGTGGGACAGATACGCAGTATTTT. Its translation is CASSPLQGGTDTQYF. V gene TRBV7-3 combines with J gene TRBJ2-3, with TRBD1 as a possible D gene (5 bases). Trimming removed 5 bases at V and 3 bases at J, with 15 bases between. The CDR3 sequence is 15 residues long. Germline CDR1 is SGHTA and CDR2 is FQGTGA.

The V gene is TRBV7-9, the J gene TRBJ2-3; 11 nucleotides agree with TRBD2. The junction had 4 bases not matched to a gene; V was cut back by 5 bases and J by 3 bases. CDR1 SEHNR and CDR2 FQNEAQ come from the germline V gene (reference sequence). The CDR3 totals 15 residues. CDR3 residues: CASSSTSGGTDTQYF. In DNA, the CDR3 is TGTGCCAGCAGCAGCACTAGCGGGGGAACAGATACGCAGTATTTT.

This clonotype was seen more than once but under ten times. V usage is TRBV27 and J usage is TRBJ1-1; a weak D match, TRBD1 (5 bases). Trimming took 4 bases from V and 4 from J, leaving 16 bases between them. This CDR3 contains 15 residues. Germline V gives CDR1 MNHEY, CDR2 SMNVEV (reference sequence). The CDR3 region is CASSSRGRWITEAFF. The CDR3 DNA sequence: TGTGCCAGCAGTTCCCGGGGGAGGTGGATCACTGAAGCTTTCTTT.

This clonotype was picked up a small number of times. The V call is TRBV2, the J call TRBJ2-1; D perhaps matches TRBD2 (5 bases). The germline CDR1 and CDR2 sequences are SNHLY and FYNNEI. The germline V and J ends were trimmed by 8 bases and 0 bases, with 14 bases remaining between them. The length of the CDR3 is 15 residues. In nucleotides, the CDR3 is TGTGCCAGCGAGGCAATCCGGGACTCCTACAATGAGCAGTTCTTC. This gives the protein CASEAIRDSYNEQFF.

The chain employs TRBV5-4 and TRBJ2-2; D is tentatively TRBD1 or TRBD2 (5 bases each). V was shortened by 4 bases and J by 6 bases, with 13 bases between the two germline ends. The CDR3 contains 14 residues. In germline, CDR1 is SGHNT, CDR2 YYREEE (reference sequence). This CDR3 is CASSAGRGAGELFF. DNA for the CDR3: TGTGCCAGCAGCGCTGGAAGGGGAGCCGGGGAGCTGTTTTTT.

The chain has TRBV12-3 or TRBV12-4 and TRBJ1-3; maybe TRBD1 (5 bases). V dropped 5 bases and J dropped 7 bases, with 15 bases sitting between them. The CDR3 loop spans 14 amino acids. CDR3 region: CASSSPGLVNTIYF. The CDR3 coding sequence is TGTGCCAGCAGTAGTCCAGGGCTAGTCAACACCATATATTTT.

This clonotype was seen only once. The genes are TRBV30 and TRBJ1-1; the match to TRBD1 covers 7 bases. Germline V lookup: CDR1 GTSNPN, CDR2 SVGIG (reference sequence). With 2 bases clipped from V and 10 bases from J, the junction kept 7 bases outside the gene matches. This CDR3 contains 12 residues. Here the CDR3 reads CAWSHQGGGAFF. In DNA form, the CDR3 reads TGTGCCTGGAGTCACCAGGGGGGGGGAGCTTTCTTT. The full variable domain, its missing parts supplied by reference TRBV30 and TRBJ1-1, is SQTIHQWPATLVQPVGSPLSLECTVEGTSNPNLYWYRQAAGRGLQLLFYSVGIGQISSEVPQNLSASRPQDRQFILSSKKLLLSDSGFYLCAWSHQGGGAFFGQGTRLTVV.

The rearrangement links TRBV7-9 to TRBJ2-1, with 11 nucleotides matching TRBD1. Unmatched junction bases numbered 5, after V lost 4 bases and J lost 9 bases. This CDR3 spans 14 amino acids. Per germline, CDR1 SEHNR and CDR2 FQNEAQ (reference sequence). CDR3 nucleotides: TGTGCCAGCAGCTCCGGGACAGGGGGGATTGAGCAGTTCTTC. Its protein is CASSSGTGGIEQFF.

This clonotype was counted between two and nine times. The CDR3 nucleotides are TGTGCCAGTAGTATAGATCCCCGCGGGACAGGGCTCGTGGGCTATGGCTACACCTTC. It yields the protein CASSIDPRGTGLVGYGYTF. This rearrangement joins TRBV19 to TRBJ1-2, with 9 nucleotides matching TRBD1. Trimming cost V 0 bases and J 4 bases; bases outside gene matches: 15. The CDR3 loop spans 19 amino acids. Germline values: CDR1 LNHDA, CDR2 SQIVND (reference sequence).